This TCR beta chain is drawn from a study of blood T cell repertoires in COVID-19. Only in-frame clones appear in the TCRdb table, and some are missing; sequencing was by immunoSEQ multiplex PCR. The sample records 200,000 or so clones, around 82% being singletons. Self-reported history from a screening survey and questionnaire set each donor's cohort. V was clipped by 3 bases and J by 10 bases; unmatched bases: 9. The CDR3 has 15 residues. Germline values: CDR1 LGHDT, CDR2 YNNKEL (reference sequence). Sample: PBMCs or T cells enriched from blood (not recorded which). The chain carries TRBV3-1 (or the pseudogene TRBV3-2) and TRBJ2-1, with 10 bases aligning to TRBD2. This TCR was recovered from a woman between 45 and 60 years old who had been exposed to COVID-19. CDR3 DNA: TGTGCCAGCAGCCAGGGAGCGGGGGGGTCCCGGGAGCAGTTCTTC. This codes for CASSQGAGGSREQFF.